This T cell receptor beta chain was retrieved from a study of Tregs in tolerant kidney transplant recipients. Points from the study as a whole: Tolerant patients' donor-specific Tregs expanded beyond overall Tregs, suggesting antigen-driven growth. For some patients, primers changed over time, blocking nucleotide-level comparison. Activated donor B cell expansion appeared to reveal the most relevant donor-specific TCRbeta repertoire.

Unstimulated regulatory T cells (CD4+CD25+CD127-), CD4+CD25- non-regulatory cells, CD4 and CD8 cells were FACS-sorted from thawed PBMCs. The repertoire was sequenced with immunoSEQ multiplex PCR; TCRdb's copy has only in-frame clones and lacks some. The listing records 25,000 to 35,000 clones. A remark on this clone: Its antigen is not identified.

This sample comprised CD8+ T cells from blood, obtained before the transplant. The source of this sequence is a human donor who received a combined kidney and bone marrow transplant.

The covered CDR3 bases are TGTGCCAGCAGTTACTTGGACAGTCGGCAGCCC. Translating it yields CASSYLDSRQP. The complete CDR3 protein is CASSYLDSRQPQHF. The chain recombines TRBV6-2 or TRBV6-3 with TRBJ1-5; D might be TRBD1 (6 bases). The read ends 3 residues shy of where the CDR3 ends; the end is completed using the germline J gene. CDR3 length: 14 residues. Trimming left V 1 base short and J 7 bases short, with 11 bases between. Germline loops: CDR1 MNHEY, CDR2 SVGEGT.